Here is one T cell receptor beta chain with its context. Its antigen is not yet known. Per-base quality was not reported, and no clone a single base away is much larger than it. The source of the sample is a study of blood T cell repertoires in COVID-19 (dated by TCRdb to about 2020). General notes on the study: Collaborator samples came from the United States, Italy and Spain and covered acute and convalescent phases of COVID-19. The prospective study material was composed of cDNA or gDNA derived from T cells, B-cell-depleted T cells, or PBMCs. A de-identified subject ID, COVID-19 status, age in years and sex were almost always included in the sample metadata. The samples were drawn from the first 160 participants of the ongoing ImmuneRACE study and from some 1,300 subjects provided by 6 global collaborators. HLA class I and class II types, where available, came from metadata supplied by the sample provider rather than from assay-based typing. The repertoires were released in a freely available public database meant as a resource for research on the immune response to SARS-CoV-2. Subjects who had been exposed to COVID-19, were actively infected with it, or had recovered from it provided the deeply sampled blood TCRbeta repertoires that made up the dataset. The investigation overall reported the following: Clinical and demographic metadata were provided uncurated, with the amount varying by source and participant.

The CDR3 runs 12 amino acids, cysteine and phenylalanine included. The retained sequence is limited to the CDR3, 36 bases, with the frame set at the first base. CDR1 and CDR2 (ENHRY, SYGVKD) derive from the germline V gene. The immunoSEQ Assay, a bias-controlled multiplex PCR, was used to amplify TCRbeta CDR3 regions from genomic DNA. The source study handled its data this way. Nucleated cell counts per sample were estimated from amplification of reference gene primers within the assay. To quantify the absolute abundance of each unique TCRbeta CDR3 rearrangement, sequence reads were collapsed and filtered. For each sample, productive Simpson clonality was calculated as the square root of Simpson's diversity index over productive rearrangements. Not all clones reach the TCRdb copy of this immuneACCESS table, which keeps in-frame sequences only. Checked studies attribute under half of the gap to unresolved V genes and leave the rest unexplained. V, J and clone size were drawn from that table, and D and trimming were deduced from the DNA. This sample comprises about 140,000 clones, around 90% of them detected only once. The ten largest clones add up to approximately 11% of the sample.

Collaborating institutions collected whole blood in K2EDTA tubes following their own protocols. Collaborator samples were shipped for TCRbeta analysis as frozen whole blood, isolated PBMCs, or DNA extracted from either sample type. The sequencing input was peripheral blood. Here the chain combines TRBV10-3 and TRBJ1-1, and TRBD1 aligns with 10 junction nucleotides. The receptor's source is a woman of 80 years or more with acute or convalescent COVID-19. The CDR3 loop reads CGTGGLGTEAFF. The bases are TGTGGGACAGGGGGACTCGGCACTGAAGCTTTCTTT.